The 8 T cell receptor beta chains below all came from one sample that was sequenced in a study of T-cell reconstitution after alpha-beta-depleted transplantation in children (dated by TCRdb to between 2015 and 2016). Library preparation was by PCR. Sequencing relied on an Illumina HiSeq 2500. TCR library preparation used molecular barcoding, with unique molecular identifiers applied to normalize quantification of the TCRbeta repertoire. TCRdb took the public reads, trimmed them with fastp at Q25, ran MiXCR for clone calling and kept in-frame beta chains. Identical CDR3 proteins give one entry, which carries the most common genes and DNA. The sample includes about 410,000 distinct CDR3 sequences, with over 20% observed a single time. Less than 4.5% of the sample is held by the ten biggest clonotypes. Sequences were derived from PBMCs from the stem cell graft donor, sampled from the stem cell graft. The receptors shown here come from a human donor who donated a stem cell graft to a child with acute myeloid leukemia.

This clonotype was observed many times. This chain uses TRBV24-1 with TRBJ2-3; 9 bases agree with TRBD2. J gave up 0 bases and V 3 bases, and 3 bases lay outside the gene matches. The CDR3 contains 16 residues. In germline, CDR1 is KGHDR, CDR2 SFDVKD. The CDR3 loop is CATSDIAGASTDTQYF. The CDR3 DNA reads as TGTGCCACCAGTGATATAGCGGGAGCTAGCACAGATACGCAGTATTTT.

This clonotype was seen at least ten times. The rearrangement joins TRBV12-3 or TRBV12-4 to TRBJ2-1; D possibly corresponds to TRBD2 (5 bases). This CDR3 has 14 residues. The V gene lost 3 bases and the J gene lost 4 bases, with 10 bases spanning the gap. The CDR3 region is CASSFSGRYNEQFF. CDR3 nucleotide sequence: TGTGCCAGCAGTTTCAGCGGAAGGTACAATGAGCAGTTCTTC.

The V and J genes are TRBV21-1 and TRBJ1-1; the D call of TRBD1 is as the table states it, not checked on the DNA. TRBV21-1 has pseudogene status. The CDR3 is 18 residues long. CDR3 loop: CASSKQDGQGARNTEAFF. In DNA form, the CDR3 reads TGTGCCAGCAGCAAGCAAGACGGACAGGGGGCGCGGAACACTGAAGCTTTCTTT.

This clonotype was found a few times. V and J are TRBV20-1 and TRBJ2-5; possibly TRBD1 for D (7 bases). The CDR3 runs to 17 residues. Germline loops: CDR1 DFQATT, CDR2 SNEGSKA (reference sequence). Trimming removed 3 bases at V and 1 base at J, with 21 bases between. The CDR3 is CSASRGGAGGTQETQYF. CDR3 in DNA: TGCAGTGCTAGTAGGGGCGGGGCAGGGGGTACCCAAGAGACCCAGTACTTC.

The chain couples TRBV7-3 to TRBJ2-3; weak D call: TRBD2 (5 bases). Germline V CDR1 and CDR2: SGHTA, FQGTGA. The V end was cut by 1 base, the J end by 0 bases, with 11 bases between. The CDR3 sequence is 16 residues long. CDR3 protein: CASSLNSGTSTDTQYF. The CDR3 DNA reads TGTGCCAGCAGCTTAAATTCGGGAACTAGCACAGATACGCAGTATTTT.

This clonotype was counted ten times or more. The V and J genes are TRBV5-1 and TRBJ2-1, with a weak D call TRBD2 (5 bases). The V end lost 5 bases, the J end lost 4 bases, and 16 bases lay between the germline ends. The V gene's germline CDR1 is SGHRS and CDR2 YFSETQ. The CDR3 loop spans 15 amino acids. The CDR3 region has the DNA TGCGCCAGCAGTCTATATCCGGACTCATACAATGAGCAGTTCTTC. As protein: CASSLYPDSYNEQFF.

This clonotype was counted between two and nine times. This sequence joins TRBV20-1 and TRBJ2-6, with 8 positions matching TRBD2. The trim removed 2 bases at V and 0 bases at J, leaving 3 bases unmatched. In germline, CDR1 is DFQATT, CDR2 SNEGSKA (reference sequence). The CDR3 covers 16 residues. The CDR3 nucleotides read TGCAGTGCTAGATCCAGCGGGAGCTCTGGGGCCAACGTCCTGACTTTC. It codes for CSARSSGSSGANVLTF.

This rearrangement joins TRBV7-9 to TRBJ2-5; weak D call: TRBD1 (6 bases). The CDR3 has 14 amino acids. Germline V gene data show CDR1 as SEHNR and CDR2 as FQNEAQ (reference sequence). The V end was cut by 10 bases, the J end by 5 bases, with 20 bases between. CDR3 DNA: TGTGCCACGGTTGCCGTACAGGGCTGGGAGACCCAGTACTTC. Its protein is CATVAVQGWETQYF.